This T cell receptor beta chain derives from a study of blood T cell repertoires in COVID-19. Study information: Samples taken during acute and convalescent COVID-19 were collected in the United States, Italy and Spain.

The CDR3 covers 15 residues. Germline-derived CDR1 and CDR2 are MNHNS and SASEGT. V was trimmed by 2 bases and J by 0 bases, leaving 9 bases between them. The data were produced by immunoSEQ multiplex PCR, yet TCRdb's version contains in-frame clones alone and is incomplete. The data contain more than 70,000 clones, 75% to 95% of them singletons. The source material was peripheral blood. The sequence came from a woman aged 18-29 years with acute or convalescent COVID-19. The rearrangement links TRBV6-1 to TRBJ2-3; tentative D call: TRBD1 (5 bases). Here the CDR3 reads CASSERGRSTDTQYF. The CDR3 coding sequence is TGTGCCAGCAGTGAAAGGGGCAGAAGCACAGATACGCAGTATTTT.